A selection of T cell receptor beta chains follows, all from one sample in a study of PD-1 blockade in classical Hodgkin lymphoma. Profiled with immunoSEQ multiplex PCR; TCRdb holds only in-frame clones, not every one. The sample yields over 70,000 clones, approximately 90% seen once. This sample comprised peripheral blood mononuclear cells (PBMCs), obtained before the fourth cycle of nivolumab. Receptors were obtained from a human donor with classical Hodgkin lymphoma. The CDR3 runs from the conserved cysteine through the conserved F or W. The D gene is left open where the match is weak. Size values are once, few and many counts, or a class for expanded clones, and some rows have none.

TRBJ1-3	-	-	TRBV5-1	CASRDGTASGNTIYF	TGCGCCAGCAGGGACGGGACGGCCTCTGGAAACACCATATATTTT
TRBJ2-7	once	-	TRBV4-3	CASSQEEAGPYEQYF	TGCGCCAGCAGCCAAGAGGAGGCAGGACCCTACGAGCAGTACTTC
TRBJ1-1	-	-	TRBV5-1	CASSLGRTALGTEAFF	TGCGCCAGCAGCTTGGGCCGGACAGCCTTGGGCACTGAAGCTTTCTTT
TRBJ1-1	-	-	TRBV28	CASSAGAPVTEAFF	TGTGCCAGCAGCGCCGGGGCGCCGGTCACTGAAGCTTTCTTT
TRBJ1-5	-	-	TRBV28	CASSLIVQGGNQPQHF	TGTGCCAGCAGTTTGATAGTACAGGGTGGCAATCAGCCCCAGCATTTT
TRBJ1-1	-	-	TRBV27	CASSYGGGTEAFF	TGTGCCAGCAGTTATGGGGGGGGCACTGAAGCTTTCTTT
TRBJ1-2	-	-	TRBV19	CASAGQINYGYTF	TGTGCCAGCGCCGGACAGATTAACTATGGCTACACCTTC
TRBJ2-3	-	-	TRBV4-3	CASSQDQVDTQYF	TGCGCCAGCAGCCAAGATCAGGTAGATACGCAGTATTTT
TRBJ2-5	-	-	TRBV7-3	CASSLNERGARETQYF	TGTGCCAGCAGCTTAAATGAACGGGGCGCCCGGGAGACCCAGTACTTC
TRBJ2-7	-	TRBD1	TRBV5-5	CASRTGTGDPYEQYF	TGTGCCAGCAGAACCGGGACAGGTGACCCCTACGAGCAGTACTTC
TRBJ2-3	-	-	TRBV11-2	CASSLVGRGAAYF	-
TRBJ2-1	-	TRBD2	TRBV9	CASSVVLAGLNEQFF	TGTGCCAGCAGCGTAGTGTTAGCGGGGCTCAATGAGCAGTTCTTC
TRBJ2-1	-	-	TRBV4-2	CASSQVWASETQGEQFF	TGTGCCAGCAGCCAAGTTTGGGCTAGCGAAACCCAGGGGGAGCAGTTCTTC
TRBJ2-7	-	-	TRBV2	CATGEYYEQYF	TGTGCCACAGGGGAATACTACGAGCAGTACTTC
TRBJ2-1	-	-	TRBV19	CASSMWLYNEQFF	TGTGCCAGTAGTATGTGGCTTTACAATGAGCAGTTCTTC
TRBJ1-5	once	-	TRBV30	CAWSVLLLLGHVELGPQHF	TGTGCCTGGAGTGTACTTCTCCTTTTAGGGCACGTGGAGTTGGGCCCCCAGCATTTT
TRBJ2-2	-	-	TRBV28	CASSLGRVDKHTGELFF	TGTGCCAGCAGTTTGGGGCGGGTGGACAAGCACACCGGGGAGCTGTTTTTT
TRBJ1-1	once	-	TRBV1	CTSSHPLKRGLLRFSEKNTEAFF	TGCACCAGCAGCCACCCTTTAAAACGGGGACTTCTCCGCTTTTCTGAAAAGAACACTGAAGCTTTCTTT
TRBJ2-7	-	TRBD2	TRBV19	CASSGTNEQYF	TGTGCCAGTAGTGGGACTAACGAGCAGTACTTC
TRBJ1-6	-	TRBD1	TRBV18	CASSPLGTGARNSPLHF	TGTGCCAGCTCACCACTGGGGACAGGGGCTCGAAATTCACCCCTCCACTTT
TRBJ1-3	-	-	TRBV30	CAWSALGGIRTIYF	TGTGCCTGGAGTGCTCTGGGGGGAATAAGGACCATATATTTT
TRBJ1-3	-	-	TRBV4-1	CASRPNSDSGNTIYF	TGCGCCAGCAGGCCTAACAGTGACTCTGGAAACACCATATATTTT
TRBJ1-4	-	-	TRBV29-1	CSVEGPPGEGGEKLFF	TGCAGCGTTGAAGGCCCCCCGGGGGAAGGGGGTGAAAAACTGTTTTTT
TRBJ1-1	-	-	TRBV7-9	CASSLDSGMAANTEAFF	TGTGCCAGCAGCTTAGATAGCGGGATGGCAGCAAACACTGAAGCTTTCTTT
TRBJ2-1	once	-	TRBV6-5	CASEGYNEQFF	TGTGCCAGCGAAGGGTATAATGAGCAGTTCTTC
TRBJ2-1	-	-	TRBV6-1	CASSDVWDNEQFF	TGTGCCAGCAGTGATGTCTGGGACAATGAGCAGTTCTTC
TRBJ2-3	-	-	TRBV7-2	CASSLESGDTQYF	TGTGCCAGCAGCTTAGAAAGTGGAGATACGCAGTATTTT
TRBJ2-7	-	-	TRBV10-1	CASSAGTLGSYEQYF	TGCGCCAGCAGTGCCGGTACTCTCGGTTCCTACGAGCAGTACTTC
TRBJ1-2	-	TRBD1	TRBV6-5	CASSRGRIDGYTF	TGTGCCAGCTCCAGGGGGCGTATAGATGGCTACACCTTC
TRBJ1-1	-	-	TRBV6-5	CASSSGAGWDTEAFF	TGTGCCAGCAGCTCTGGGGCAGGGTGGGACACTGAAGCTTTCTTT
TRBJ2-1	-	-	TRBV5-4	CASSLVSEGYNEQFF	TGTGCCAGCAGCTTGGTCAGTGAGGGCTACAATGAGCAGTTCTTC
TRBJ1-6	few	TRBD1	TRBV6-5	CASHRGRSPLHF	TGTGCCAGCCACAGGGGGCGATCACCCCTCCACTTT
TRBJ2-1	-	-	TRBV6-5	CASGERLSYNEQFF	TGTGCCAGCGGGGAGCGGCTCTCCTACAATGAGCAGTTCTTC
TRBJ1-4	-	-	TRBV18	CASSPPNVNEKLFF	TGTGCCAGCTCACCACCGAACGTTAATGAAAAACTGTTTTTT
TRBJ1-1	-	TRBD1	TRBV7-6	CASSQQGAEAFF	TGTGCCAGCAGCCAACAGGGGGCTGAAGCTTTCTTT
TRBJ1-4	-	-	TRBV29-1	CSARFGPNEKLFF	TGCAGCGCTCGATTTGGGCCAAATGAAAAACTGTTTTTT
TRBJ2-1	-	-	TRBV7-9	CASSLAFLATAEQFF	TGTGCCAGCAGCTTAGCCTTCCTAGCGACGGCTGAGCAGTTCTTC